Shown below are 25 T cell receptor beta chains from a single sample sequenced in a study of T cell responses to AZD1222 COVID-19 vaccine. Produced via immunoSEQ multiplex PCR; TCRdb's table is partial and in-frame only. The sample shows around 94,000 clones, about 85% of them seen only once. Here the sequenced sample was peripheral blood, taken on day 0 of AZD1222 vaccination. These receptors all come from an adult in good health.

This chain connects TRBV7-9 to TRBJ1-4; TRBD1 is a possible D gene (5 bases). V lost 2 bases, J lost 6 bases, and 13 bases lay in between. The CDR3 covers 15 residues. CDR1 is SEHNR, CDR2 FQNEAQ, per germline (reference sequence). The CDR3 nucleotides are TGTGCCAGCAGCTTAACGCAGGGAGGGTATGAAAAACTGTTTTTT. Translation: CASSLTQGGYEKLFF.

The V call is TRBV28, the J call TRBJ1-4; perhaps TRBD1 as D (5 bases). Germline V gene lookup returns CDR1 MDHEN and CDR2 SYDVKM. CDR3 length equals 14 residues. The V end was cut by 4 bases, the J end by 5 bases, with 11 bases between. The CDR3 spells CASSSGRWNEKLFF. The DNA for the CDR3 is TGTGCCAGCAGTTCGGGACGGTGGAATGAAAAACTGTTTTTT.

This clone was seen only once. This chain links TRBV20-1 with TRBJ2-1, with 11 bases matching TRBD2. Germline values: CDR1 DFQATT, CDR2 SNEGSKA (reference sequence). The ends lost 3 bases at V and 5 bases at J; junction bases unmatched: 6. This CDR3 comprises 15 residues. The CDR3 nucleotides are TGCAGTGCTAGTGCCGCTAGCGGGGGGCACAATGAGCAGTTCTTC. This codes for CSASAASGGHNEQFF.

This rearrangement joins TRBV4-1 to TRBJ1-5, with D hard to call. This CDR3 has 16 amino acids. The germline gives CDR1 MGHRA, CDR2 YSYEKL. Trimming left V 2 bases short and J 4 bases short, with 15 bases between. The CDR3 DNA reads TGCGCCAGCAGCCAAACTACACCGGGGAATAATCAGCCCCAGCATTTT. Translating gives CASSQTTPGNNQPQHF.

The CDR3 DNA reads as TGTGCCAGCAGTTTAGGGCAGTCCTACGAGCAGTACTTC. Translated: CASSLGQSYEQYF. The V and J genes are TRBV12-3 or TRBV12-4 and TRBJ2-7; D not certain. The germline V and J ends were trimmed by 1 base and 1 base, with 5 bases remaining between them. CDR3 length: 13 amino acids.

At least ten counts were recorded for this clone. This chain connects TRBV30 to TRBJ2-2; 7 bases are a match to TRBD1. The junction had 4 bases not matched to a gene; V was cut back by 6 bases and J by 0 bases. Germline V gene lookup returns CDR1 GTSNPN and CDR2 SVGIG (reference sequence). The CDR3 loop spans 14 amino acids. The DNA for the CDR3 is TGTGCCTGCGGGACAGACTCGAACACCGGGGAGCTGTTTTTT. Translating it yields CACGTDSNTGELFF.

This clone was counted many times. The V gene is TRBV19, the J gene TRBJ1-2; the D gene is possibly TRBD1 (5 bases). The length of the CDR3 is 12 residues. Germline CDR1 reads LNHDA; CDR2 reads SQIVND (reference sequence). Between the trimmed V and J ends, which lost 7 bases and 8 bases, there was a span of 14 bases. The CDR3 DNA follows: TGTGCCAGTATGGTCCAGGGCCGGGGCTACACCTTC. It yields the protein CASMVQGRGYTF.

The chain couples TRBV19 to TRBJ2-2, with 8 bases lining up with TRBD1. The CDR3 covers 14 residues. Per germline, CDR1 LNHDA and CDR2 SQIVND (reference sequence). The trim removed 8 bases at V and 2 bases at J, leaving 4 bases unmatched. CDR3 region: CASLGQGNTGELFF. CDR3 in DNA: TGTGCCAGTCTCGGACAGGGAAACACCGGGGAGCTGTTTTTT.

This clone was detected only once. The J gene is TRBJ2-3, the V gene TRBV14; TRBD1 agrees at 8 bases. Germline V gives CDR1 SGHDN, CDR2 FVKESK. The CDR3 length is 13 residues. With V trimmed by 6 bases and J by 4 bases, 3 bases remained unmatched. CDR3 nucleotides: TGTGCCAGCAGTCTGACAGGGGCAGATACGCAGTATTTT. The encoded protein is CASSLTGADTQYF. The full variable domain, rest sourced from reference TRBV14 and TRBJ2-3, is EAGVTQFPSHSVIEKGQTVTLRCDPISGHDNLYWYRRVMGKEIKFLLHFVKESKQDESGMPNNRFLAERTGGTYSTLKVQPAELEDSGVYFCASSLTGADTQYFGPGTRLTVL.

This clone turned up a few times. The chain employs TRBV2 and TRBJ1-3; 8 bases are a match to TRBD1. Germline lookup yields CDR1 SNHLY and CDR2 FYNNEI. This CDR3 spans 15 amino acids. Trimming took 5 bases from V and 5 from J; bases not matched to a gene: 8. The CDR3 loop reads CASSPPPRGRNTIYF. CDR3 DNA: TGTGCCAGCAGTCCCCCCCCCAGGGGGCGAAACACCATATATTTT.

The chain employs TRBV11-3 and TRBJ2-7; D not resolved. CDR1 SGHNT and CDR2 YENEEA come from the germline V gene. This CDR3 spans 13 amino acids. V shed 5 bases and J shed 0 bases, with 8 bases lying between them. CDR3 amino acids: CASSPRNSYEQYF. CDR3 DNA sequence: TGTGCCAGCAGCCCTAGAAACTCCTACGAGCAGTACTTC. The whole variable domain, remainder taken from reference TRBV11-3 and TRBJ2-7, is EAGVVQSPRYKIIEKKQPVAFWCNPISGHNTLYWYLQNLGQGPELLIRYENEEAVDDSQLPKDRFSAERLKGVDSTLKIQPAELGDSAVYLCASSPRNSYEQYFGPGTRLTVT.

This chain joins TRBV7-2 and TRBJ1-2; no definite D call. The V and J ends lost 10 bases and 7 bases respectively, with 22 bases between them. The CDR3 consists of 14 residues. Looked up from germline, CDR1 is SGHTA and CDR2 is FQGNSA. The CDR3 coding sequence is TGTGCCACAACTCCCGGGAGCGGCTTGCGTGGCTACACCTTC. This sequence encodes CATTPGSGLRGYTF. The full variable domain, rest sourced from reference TRBV7-2 and TRBJ1-2, is GAGVSQSPSNKVTEKGKDVELRCDPISGHTALYWYRQSLGQGLEFLIYFQGNSAPDKSGLPSDRFSAERTGGSVSTLTIQRTQQEDSAVYLCATTPGSGLRGYTFGSGTRLTVV.

The chain has TRBV19 and TRBJ1-5; TRBD1 matches at 7 bases. The CDR3 spans 18 residues. Germline trimming cut 7 bases from V and 3 bases from J; bases unmatched to any gene: 18. CDR1 is LNHDA, CDR2 SQIVND, per germline (reference sequence). The CDR3 DNA reads TGTGCCAGTAAGAACTGGGCAGGGGGATTTGAGTCCAATCAGCCCCAGCATTTT. It is translated as CASKNWAGGFESNQPQHF.

This clone was recorded only once. The chain carries TRBV11-3 and TRBJ2-2, with D perhaps given as TRBD1 or TRBD2 (5 bases each). Germline assignment: CDR1 SGHNT and CDR2 YENEEA. V was trimmed by 1 base and J by 4 bases, leaving 10 bases between them. This CDR3 region has 15 residues. The CDR3 loop reads CASSLGRAGTGELFF. CDR3 sequence (DNA): TGTGCCAGCAGCTTAGGCAGGGCGGGCACCGGGGAGCTGTTTTTT.

The chain links TRBV28 to TRBJ2-2; TRBD1 might be the D (5 bases). The CDR3 runs to 13 residues. CDR1 MDHEN and CDR2 SYDVKM come from the germline V gene. V lost 8 bases and J 6 bases, leaving 13 bases between the germline ends. For the CDR3, the DNA is TGTGCCAGCCGATGGGGCGAAGCCGGGGAGCTGTTTTTT. The encoded protein is CASRWGEAGELFF.

V usage is TRBV18 and J usage is TRBJ1-5; D possibly corresponds to TRBD1 (5 bases). The germline V gene has CDR1 KGHSH and CDR2 LQKENI. The CDR3 totals 13 residues. Trimming stripped 4 bases from V and 5 bases from J, with 9 bases between. This CDR3 is CASSLGTDQPQHF. The CDR3 bases are TGTGCCAGCTCACTAGGGACGGATCAGCCCCAGCATTTT.

V is TRBV3-1 (or the pseudogene TRBV3-2) and J is TRBJ2-1, with a tentative D call TRBD1 (5 bases). Germline CDR1 and CDR2: LGHDT and YNNKEL (reference sequence). With 4 bases removed from V and 3 bases from J, the gap between germline ends came to 13 bases. The CDR3 covers 15 residues. In nucleotides, the CDR3 is TGTGCCAGCAGCCTGACAGCCGAACTCTACAATGAGCAGTTCTTC. Protein: CASSLTAELYNEQFF.

The rearrangement links TRBV28 to TRBJ1-4; possibly TRBD1 for D (5 bases). CDR1 MDHEN and CDR2 SYDVKM come from the germline V gene. The CDR3 contains 16 residues. V was cut by 4 bases and J by 8 bases, with 20 bases left in between. CDR3 nucleotides: TGTGCCAGCAGTTCCCCCTCGGGGGGGGAAATAGAAAAACTGTTTTTT. Translation: CASSSPSGGEIEKLFF. The complete variable domain, with remaining parts taken from reference TRBV28 and TRBJ1-4, reads DVKVTQSSRYLVKRTGEKVFLECVQDMDHENMFWYRQDPGLGLRLIYFSYDVKMKEKGDIPEGYSVSREKKERFSLILESASTNQTSMYLCASSSPSGGEIEKLFFGSGTQLSVL.

V and J are TRBV11-1 and TRBJ1-3; D is undetermined. CDR3 length: 14 residues. Germline values: CDR1 SGHAT, CDR2 FQDESV (reference sequence). Trimming took off 3 bases at V and 4 bases at J, with 10 bases between the two ends. CDR3 coding DNA: TGTGCCAGCAGCTTCGGCTTATTCGGAAACACCATATATTTT. Translation: CASSFGLFGNTIYF. Supplemented by reference TRBV11-1 and TRBJ1-3, the full variable domain reads EAEVAQSPRYKITEKSQAVAFWCDPISGHATLYWYRQILGQGPELLVQFQDESVVDDSQLPKDRFSAERLKGVDSTLKIQPAELGDSAMYLCASSFGLFGNTIYFGEGSWLTVV.

There are a few counts of this clone. V and J are TRBV24-1 and TRBJ2-5, with D perhaps assigned TRBD1 or TRBD2 (5 bases each). Trimming removed 5 bases from V and 5 bases from J, with 29 bases in between. This CDR3 region has 19 residues. Germline CDR1 and CDR2: KGHDR and SFDVKD. Written as DNA, the CDR3 is TGTGCCACCAGTGGTGTCTCTGGGGGTGGAACCGGTGCGTGGGAGACCCAGTACTTC. Its translation: CATSGVSGGGTGAWETQYF.

The chain joins TRBV6-5 to TRBJ1-1; tentative D call: TRBD1 (5 bases). CDR3 length equals 15 residues. Germline CDR1 is MNHEY and CDR2 is SVGAGI. V dropped 0 bases and J dropped 4 bases, with 12 bases sitting between them. This chain's CDR3 is CASSYSPGGGTEAFF. In DNA form, the CDR3 reads TGTGCCAGCAGTTACTCCCCCGGGGGGGGCACTGAAGCTTTCTTT.

This clone was detected only once. The chain carries TRBV29-1 and TRBJ2-5; 15 positions match TRBD2. This CDR3 spans 14 amino acids. Germline V gives CDR1 SQVTM, CDR2 ANQGSEA. J was trimmed by 5 bases and V by 6 bases; bases with no gene match: 4. CDR3 protein: CSVRGLAGGETQYF. The CDR3, as DNA: TGCAGCGTCCGAGGACTAGCGGGGGGGGAGACCCAGTACTTC.

J is TRBJ2-7 and V is TRBV11-3; the D gene is possibly TRBD2 (5 bases). The CDR3 runs to 15 residues. Per the germline V gene, CDR1 is SGHNT and CDR2 is YENEEA. Trimming stripped 0 bases from V and 3 bases from J, with 12 bases between. The CDR3, as DNA: TGTGCCAGCAGCTTAGATAGCTCCGAGGGCTACGAGCAGTACTTC. It encodes CASSLDSSEGYEQYF.

The chain combines TRBV6-2 or TRBV6-3 with TRBJ1-5, with TRBD1 as a possible D gene (6 bases). Germline V gene lookup returns CDR1 MNHEY and CDR2 SVGEGT. The CDR3 length is 13 residues. Trimming left V 2 bases short and J 5 bases short, with 7 bases between. This CDR3 is CASSYGGHQPQHF. CDR3 DNA: TGTGCCAGCAGTTACGGGGGCCATCAGCCCCAGCATTTT.

The rearrangement links TRBV5-4 to TRBJ2-7; D might be TRBD1 or TRBD2, each matching 5 bases. V was shortened by 0 bases and J by 7 bases, with 20 bases between the two germline ends. CDR1 and CDR2 from the germline V gene are SGHNT and YYREEE (reference sequence). This CDR3 spans 16 amino acids. In nucleotides, the CDR3 is TGTGCCAGCAGCTTGGGGGGCAGGGAGCCTGTGTGGGAGCAGTACTTC. Translated: CASSLGGREPVWEQYF.